This TCR beta chain came from a study of blood T cell repertoires in COVID-19 (dated by TCRdb to about 2020). General notes on the study: Samples from collaborators originated in the United States, Italy and Spain and spanned both the acute and convalescent phases of COVID-19. The material from the prospective study consisted of cDNA or gDNA derived from T cells, B-cell-depleted T cells, or PBMCs. Deeply sampled blood TCRbeta repertoires from subjects exposed to, actively infected with, or recovered from COVID-19 were included in the dataset. The repertoires were made available in a free public database intended to serve as a resource for research on the immune response to SARS-CoV-2. Samples were obtained from the ongoing ImmuneRACE study (first 160 participants) and from 1,254 subjects provided by 6 global collaborators. Nearly every sample came with metadata listing a de-identified subject ID, COVID-19 status, age in years and sex. Where HLA class I and class II types were available, the types were taken from metadata supplied by the sample provider, not from assay-based typing.

TCRbeta CDR3 regions were amplified from genomic DNA by means of the immunoSEQ Assay, a bias-controlled multiplex PCR. The paper's processing steps were these. The number of nucleated cells in each sample was estimated by amplification of reference gene primers within the assay. To quantify the absolute abundance of each unique TCRbeta CDR3 rearrangement, sequence reads were collapsed and filtered. For each sample, productive Simpson clonality was calculated as the square root of Simpson's diversity index across productive rearrangements. The table was pulled from immuneACCESS by TCRdb, which kept in-frame rearrangements only. Such tables lose some clones; where checked, under half of the loss comes from unresolved V genes, and the rest has no known cause. V, J and clone size are taken as reported in that table, and D and trimming were inferred from the DNA itself. This sample holds tens of thousands of clones; around 74% were observed only once. The ten largest clones capture approximately 6.8% of the sample.

Collaborating institutions collected whole blood in K2EDTA tubes following their own protocols. For TCRbeta analysis, collaborator samples were shipped as frozen whole blood, as isolated PBMCs, or as DNA extracted from either sample type. As to this clone: Its antigen is still unknown. One base away there is no much larger clone; base qualities are not given.

Including the terminal cysteine and phenylalanine, the CDR3 comprises 15 residues. Just the 45-base CDR3 DNA is kept, in frame starting at base 1. Per the germline V gene, MGHRA is the CDR1 and YSYEKL is the CDR2. The germline V and J ends show losses of 1 base and 0 bases respectively, and no gene match explains 2 bases of the junction. What the work shows at the level of the full study, not this receptor alone: Clinical and demographic metadata were provided uncurated, with the amount varying by source and participant.

Specimen: peripheral blood. This receptor was obtained from a woman in her 50s with active or convalescent COVID-19. The receptor chain draws on TRBV4-1 and TRBJ1-1; 7 bases in the middle match TRBD1. The DNA sequence follows: TGCGCCAGCAGCCAAGGAGACAGGGTGAACACTGAAGCTTTCTTT. Translated, it gives CASSQGDRVNTEAFF.